Listed here are 14 T cell receptor beta chains from one sample, sequenced in a study of identical twins. MiXCR, run by TCRdb on the 5' RACE reads, gives a single entry per CDR3 protein. This sample has approximately 680,000 distinct CDR3 sequences, with less than 9% found just once. These data were likewise used in another study, on yellow fever vaccine responses in identical twins.

Sequenced input: PBMCs. These receptors were collected from a woman aged 18 to 35 in good health.

This clonotype was counted many times. The gene calls are TRBV4-1 and TRBJ2-3; D may be TRBD2 (6 bases). CDR1 is MGHRA, CDR2 YSYEKL, per germline. V was clipped by 3 bases and J by 0 bases, with 7 bases between them. The CDR3 extends over 14 amino acids. CDR3 region: CASSQGTSTDTQYF. DNA for the CDR3: TGCGCCAGCAGCCAGGGGACTAGCACAGATACGCAGTATTTT.

This clonotype was observed a handful of times. The chain combines TRBV7-9 with TRBJ2-3, with D unclear. This CDR3 has 15 amino acids. V lost 7 bases and J 2 bases, leaving 16 bases between the germline ends. Per germline, CDR1 SEHNR and CDR2 FQNEAQ (reference sequence). The CDR3 DNA is TGTGCCAGCAACTATGGATCGGCCTACACAGATACGCAGTATTTT. This gives the protein CASNYGSAYTDTQYF.

This clonotype has at least ten counts. The chain links TRBV4-2 to TRBJ2-1; 9 bases match TRBD2. The V and J ends lost 4 bases and 3 bases, in that order; junction bases with no gene match: 4. The CDR3 has 15 amino acids. Germline-derived CDR1 and CDR2 are LGHNA and YNFKEQ. CDR3 DNA: TGTGCCAGCAGCCGGCGGGAGGGGGACTACAATGAGCAGTTCTTC. Translating it yields CASSRREGDYNEQFF.

This clonotype was seen ten or more times. The chain carries TRBV12-3 or TRBV12-4 and TRBJ1-5; D is ambiguous. The CDR3 spans 14 residues. V was cut by 8 bases and J by 5 bases, with 16 bases left in between. CDR3 sequence (DNA): TGTGCCAGCGAGGGTGGCAATGCGTATCAGCCCCAGCATTTT. It yields the protein CASEGGNAYQPQHF.

Ten or more counts support this clonotype. The chain employs TRBV24-1 and TRBJ2-1; weak D call: TRBD2 (6 bases). The V and J ends lost 4 bases and 6 bases respectively, with 12 bases between them. Germline V gene data show CDR1 as KGHDR and CDR2 as SFDVKD. This CDR3 contains 14 residues. The CDR3 DNA is TGTGCCACCAGTGACCCGGACTACCCCAATGAGCAGTTCTTC. Translated, it gives CATSDPDYPNEQFF.

This clonotype was seen at least ten times. The chain employs TRBV7-9 and TRBJ2-1, with TRBD2 as a possible D gene (5 bases). Germline V gives CDR1 SEHNR, CDR2 FQNEAQ (reference sequence). The CDR3 runs 13 residues. The CDR3 region is CVWSGGRYNEQFF. CDR3 DNA sequence: TGTGTGTGGAGCGGAGGAAGGTACAATGAGCAGTTCTTC.

The rearrangement joins TRBV2 to TRBJ2-7, with 7 nucleotides matching TRBD2. The CDR3 is 13 residues long. Germline V gene lookup returns CDR1 SNHLY and CDR2 FYNNEI. Trimming removed 7 bases from V and 4 bases from J; junction bases left unmatched: 7. CDR3 sequence reads: CASKGGSVYEQYF. In DNA form, the CDR3 reads TGTGCCAGCAAAGGCGGGAGTGTTTACGAGCAGTACTTC.

This clonotype was recorded a few times. This chain joins TRBV11-3 and TRBJ2-7; possible D gene TRBD2, 6 bases. The CDR3 has 16 residues. V lost 5 bases and J 3 bases, leaving 20 bases between the germline ends. Germline-derived CDR1 and CDR2 are SGHNT and YENEEA. DNA of the CDR3: TGTGCCAGCAGCCCCTCTCCCGGGGGAGTCGTCTACGAGCAGTACTTC. It codes for CASSPSPGGVVYEQYF.

The chain recombines TRBV21-1 with TRBJ2-1; the table's D gene call, TRBD1, was not cross checked with the DNA. TRBV21-1 is reported as a pseudogene. CDR3 length: 15 residues. The CDR3 sequence is CASTLGGGARNEQFF. CDR3 coding DNA: TGTGCCAGCACCCTGGGAGGGGGCGCGAGAAATGAGCAGTTCTTC.

The chain carries TRBV7-8 and TRBJ2-7, with D possibly called TRBD1 or TRBD2 (7 bases each). V dropped 1 base and J dropped 5 bases, with 18 bases sitting between them. There are 16 residues in the CDR3. The germline CDR1 and CDR2 sequences are SGHVS and FQNEAQ. The CDR3 sequence: CASSLDRGGSGHEQYF. DNA of the CDR3: TGTGCCAGCAGCTTAGACAGGGGCGGGAGTGGGCACGAGCAGTACTTC.

J is TRBJ1-4 and V is TRBV28, with 8 bases matching TRBD1. The CDR3 spans 16 residues. Per germline, CDR1 MDHEN and CDR2 SYDVKM. Trimming at V came to 8 bases and at J to 9 bases, leaving 17 bases not matched to a gene. The CDR3 sequence is CASGTALQGGQKKLFF. Here the CDR3 DNA reads TGTGCCAGCGGAACCGCTCTACAGGGGGGACAGAAAAAACTGTTTTTT.

This clonotype was recorded at least ten times. The chain is built from TRBV20-1 and TRBJ2-1; 8 bases line up with TRBD1. This CDR3 region has 15 residues. CDR1 DFQATT and CDR2 SNEGSKA come from the germline V gene (reference sequence). Trimming removed 3 bases from V and 0 bases from J; junction bases left unmatched: 4. CDR3 region: CSARPGTGSYNEQFF. The CDR3 coding sequence is TGCAGTGCTAGGCCTGGGACAGGCTCCTACAATGAGCAGTTCTTC.

The sample holds many counts of this clonotype. The chain carries TRBV25-1 and TRBJ2-1, with D perhaps TRBD2 (5 bases). Germline V gene sequence: CDR1 MGHDK, CDR2 SYGVNS. Trimming cost V 3 bases and J 11 bases, with 8 bases left between them. The CDR3 length is 11 residues. The CDR3 coding sequence is TGTGCCAGCAGTGACAGCGGTAAGCAGTTCTTC. Translated, it gives CASSDSGKQFF.

This clonotype showed up just a few times. V and J are TRBV7-9 and TRBJ2-7; no reliable D call. Germline V gene sequence: CDR1 SEHNR, CDR2 FQNEAQ (reference sequence). This CDR3 is 14 amino acids long. The V end lost 5 bases, the J end lost 5 bases, and 16 bases lay between the germline ends. CDR3 protein: CASSQTLEWHEQYV. CDR3 DNA sequence: TGTGCCAGCAGCCAGACCCTGGAGTGGCACGAGCAGTACGTC.